This T cell receptor (beta chain) was recovered during a study of cytomegalovirus exposure and HLA in healthy donors. CDR3 size: 14 residues. Looked up from germline, CDR1 is MNHNS and CDR2 is SASEGT. Trimming pared 1 base from V and 3 bases from J, leaving 7 bases between. The PCR used 60 Vbeta and 13 Jbeta primers. The assay was immunoSEQ multiplex PCR, and TCRdb's table has in-frame clones only and misses some. The data hold approximately 200,000 clones, with approximately 79% observed a single time. The sequenced sample consisted of PBMCs. The rearrangement joins TRBV6-1 to TRBJ1-3; D unresolved. The origin of this receptor is a girl aged 5-17 years in good health and CMV-seropositive. DNA for the CDR3: TGTGCCAGCAGTGAAGTCGGGTTTGGAAACACCATATATTTT. Amino acid sequence: CASSEVGFGNTIYF.